This T cell receptor (beta chain) appears in the sequencing data of a study of CD4+ T cells in melanoma. With respect to this clone: Antigen: not known.

The CDR3 spans 13 residues. Germline CDR1 and CDR2: MGHRA and YSYEKL. The germline V and J ends were trimmed by 3 bases and 2 bases, with 8 bases remaining between them. The study's findings and limits: CD8+ T cell, macrophage and B cell function reportedly correlated with neoantigen-specific CD4+ T cells. In melanoma, neoantigen-specific CD4+ T cells reportedly differed in differentiation state.

Generated by immunoSEQ multiplex PCR, the TCRdb table keeps only in-frame clones and is missing some. The sample lists some 9,500 clones, 73% occurring once. The sequenced sample was cells from a culture (not recorded whether cultured in vitro). V gene TRBV4-1 combines with J gene TRBJ2-7, with no clear D. The receptor was isolated from a human donor with melanoma. In DNA form, the CDR3 reads TGCGCCAGCAGCCATAAAGGGACCTACGAGCAGTACTTC. This encodes CASSHKGTYEQYF.